This entry features one T cell receptor beta chain sequence. This sample is part of a study of blood T cell dynamics during melanoma immunotherapy. Overall study context: Metastatic melanoma patients received first-line pembrolizumab or nivolumab plus ipilimumab.

Repertoires were generated with immunoSEQ multiplex PCR, while TCRdb's copy carries only in-frame clones and drops some. The sample gives over 9,500 clones, more than 70% of which show up once; less than 25% is in the top ten. CDR1 and CDR2 (germline): SEHNR, FQNEAQ (reference sequence). The CDR3 sequence is 14 residues long. Sample time point: week 3, after first cycle of checkpoint inhibitor. Blood was drawn before treatment and at week 3 after checkpoint blockade. At 12 weeks after first infusion, RECIST 1.1 defined response for most patients. The sequence derives from a human donor with melanoma. Sample: blood, taken from a patient treated with checkpoint blockade. V is TRBV7-9 and J is TRBJ2-5, with D perhaps TRBD2 (5 bases). The J call may be wrong; the DNA end is better matched by TRBJ2-7. The CDR3 reads CASSSAGVNYEQYF. DNA of the CDR3: TGTGCCAGCAGCTCCGCCGGGGTTAACTACGAGCAGTACTTC.